This T cell receptor (beta chain) was captured by sequencing in a study of identical twins. Overall study findings and caveats: While abundant cord blood beta clonotypes carried fewer insertions, memory repertoires showed no such pattern.

CDR3 size: 15 residues. Germline V CDR1 and CDR2: SGHTA, FQGTGA. V dropped 1 base and J dropped 5 bases, with 13 bases sitting between them. TCRdb called the 5' RACE reads again in MiXCR, with one record for every CDR3 protein. The sample contains about 210,000 distinct CDR3 sequences, approximately 9% of which appear only once. Regarding this clonotype: The antigen remains unidentified.

Sequences were obtained from memory (CD45RO+) T cells sorted from blood. The source of this sequence is a woman under 30 in good health. V gene TRBV7-3 combines with J gene TRBJ2-3; tentative D call: TRBD2 (5 bases). In DNA form, the CDR3 reads TGTGCCAGCAGCTTAAACGGGGTGGGGATAGATACGCAGTATTTT. Encoded protein: CASSLNGVGIDTQYF. Complete variable domain (other parts from reference TRBV7-3 and TRBJ2-3): GAGVSQTPSNKVTEKGKYVELRCDPISGHTALYWYRQSLGQGPEFLIYFQGTGAADDSGLPNDRFFAVRPEGSVSTLKIQRTERGDSAVYLCASSLNGVGIDTQYFGPGTRLTVL.